The 5 T cell receptor delta chains below were found in one sample sequenced in a study of Vδ1+ human thymocytes. General study findings and limits: In the thymus, TRG and TRD repertoires looked highly polyclonal with Gaussian CDR3 lengths.

RNA was extracted from the cells and then reverse transcribed. Multiplex PCR used pooled V-gene forward primers and a constant-region reverse primer to amplify CDR3s. TCRdb reanalyzed the multiplex PCR reads using CATT. The repertoire holds about 75,000 delta-chain clones, approximately 37% seen once, with approximately 0.3% in the top ten. These TCRs' antigens remain unknown. Sequencing was carried out using Vdelta1+ gamma-delta thymocytes from the thymus. Subset: FACS-sorted CD3+ TCRalphabeta- TCRVdelta1+ TCRVdelta2- thymocytes. These receptors were taken from a boy younger than two who had congenital heart surgery.

J is TRDJ1 and V is TRDV1; 7 bases agree with TRDD2. V trimming: 0 bases; J trimming: 2 bases; junction bases outside the gene matches: 15. This CDR3 spans 19 amino acids. Looked up from germline, CDR1 is TSWWSYY and CDR2 is QGS. The CDR3 loop is CALGELGIPTALGTDKLIF. In DNA form, the CDR3 reads TGTGCTCTTGGGGAACTAGGGATTCCTACAGCTCTGGGTACCGATAAACTCATCTTT.

This clone was detected only a few times. The chain couples TRDV1 to TRDJ1; 10 positions match TRDD3. With 2 bases clipped from V and 2 bases from J, the junction kept 23 bases outside the gene matches. The CDR3 contains 22 residues. Germline CDR1 is TSWWSYY and CDR2 is QGS. The CDR3 spells CALGEFRYVQVDWGILTDKLIF. For the CDR3, the DNA is TGTGCTCTTGGGGAATTCCGCTACGTCCAGGTCGACTGGGGGATTCTAACCGATAAACTCATCTTT.

The chain recombines TRDV1 with TRDJ1, with 7 bases matching TRDD3. The CDR3 extends over 18 amino acids. CDR1 is TSWWSYY, CDR2 QGS, per germline. The V and J ends lost 5 bases and 2 bases, in that order; junction bases with no gene match: 17. In DNA, the CDR3 is TGTGCTCTTGGGATCTCCCCGACCGGCGGGGATAATACCGATAAACTCATCTTT. This codes for CALGISPTGGDNTDKLIF.

The chain has TRDV1 and TRDJ1; weak D call: TRDD3 (6 bases). The V end lost 1 base, the J end lost 7 bases, and 28 bases lay between the germline ends. Germline V gene lookup returns CDR1 TSWWSYY and CDR2 QGS. This CDR3 has 19 residues. CDR3 loop: CALGEPRILRGGLGAKLIF. The DNA for the CDR3 is TGTGCTCTTGGGGAACCCAGAATTCTACGTGGGGGGCTTGGGGCTAAACTCATCTTT.

This sequence joins TRDV1 and TRDJ1; TRDD3 matches at 9 bases. J gave up 11 bases and V 1 base, and 26 bases lay outside the gene matches. The CDR3 runs 20 residues. Germline values: CDR1 TSWWSYY, CDR2 QGS. The CDR3 DNA reads TGTGCTCTTGGGGAACAGAGTGGGCTTAATCTTCGTCTCTGGGGGATTGGCCTCATCTTT. This gives the protein CALGEQSGLNLRLWGIGLIF.